Listed below are T cell receptor beta chains from one sample, sequenced in a study of immune heterogeneity within non-small cell lung tumors. TCRdb processed the multiplex PCR reads anew with MiXCR; each CDR3 protein has one entry. The profile shows around 20,000 distinct CDR3 sequences, 25% to 30% of them singletons. Source material: lung tumor tissue. These receptors were collected from a man aged 40-49 years with non-small cell lung cancer. CDR3s include the opening cysteine and the closing phenylalanine or tryptophan. A D gene is named only where the DNA matches it firmly. Not every row has a clone size; where given, it reads once, few, many or a size class.

d_call: TRBD2; j_call: TRBJ2-7; clone_size: many; v_call: TRBV7-2; cdr3_aa: CASSLGSGLPYEQYF; cdr3_nt: TGTGCCAGCAGCTTAGGTAGCGGGTTGCCCTACGAGCAGTACTTC
d_call: TRBD1; j_call: TRBJ2-4; clone_size: NA; v_call: TRBV19; cdr3_aa: CASSETGGGIQYF; cdr3_nt: TGTGCCAGTAGTGAAACAGGGGGCGGTATTCAGTACTTC
d_call: TRBD1; j_call: TRBJ1-2; clone_size: many; v_call: TRBV30; cdr3_aa: CAWSPLGTGNYGYTF; cdr3_nt: TGTGCCTGGAGTCCCTTAGGGACAGGGAACTATGGCTACACCTTC
d_call: NA; j_call: TRBJ2-7; clone_size: medium-sized; v_call: TRBV10-3; cdr3_aa: CAISGGYEQYF; cdr3_nt: TGTGCCATCAGTGGGGGATACGAGCAGTACTTC
d_call: TRBD1; j_call: TRBJ1-1; clone_size: NA; v_call: TRBV7-2; cdr3_aa: CASSMGQSYTEAFF; cdr3_nt: TGTGCCAGCAGCATGGGACAGAGCTACACTGAAGCTTTCTTT
d_call: NA; j_call: TRBJ1-2; clone_size: NA; v_call: TRBV7-8; cdr3_aa: CASSLGMGQRANYGYTF; cdr3_nt: TGTGCCAGCAGCTTAGGGATGGGACAACGCGCTAACTATGGCTACACCTTC
d_call: TRBD2; j_call: TRBJ2-3; clone_size: few; v_call: TRBV7-8; cdr3_aa: CASSPTWGGGTDTQYF; cdr3_nt: TGTGCCAGCAGCCCCACCTGGGGGGGGGGCACAGATACGCAGTATTTT
d_call: TRBD1; j_call: TRBJ1-1; clone_size: NA; v_call: TRBV11-3; cdr3_aa: CASSLLGGHGAEAFF; cdr3_nt: TGTGCCAGCAGCTTATTAGGGGGCCATGGCGCTGAAGCTTTCTTT
d_call: TRBD1; j_call: TRBJ2-5; clone_size: many; v_call: TRBV5-1; cdr3_aa: CASSLWGQDKETQYF; cdr3_nt: TGCGCCAGCAGCTTGTGGGGACAGGATAAAGAGACCCAGTACTTC
d_call: NA; j_call: TRBJ2-5; clone_size: NA; v_call: TRBV5-1; cdr3_aa: CASSLSGGRGETQYF; cdr3_nt: TGCGCCAGCAGCTTGTCGGGCGGGCGAGGGGAGACCCAGTACTTC
d_call: TRBD2; j_call: TRBJ2-1; clone_size: many; v_call: TRBV2; cdr3_aa: CASRAGTSGNNEQFF; cdr3_nt: TGTGCCAGCAGGGCCGGGACTAGCGGAAACAATGAGCAGTTCTTC
d_call: TRBD2; j_call: TRBJ2-1; clone_size: many; v_call: TRBV19; cdr3_aa: CASTTHKASGRNEQFF; cdr3_nt: TGTGCCAGTACCACTCACAAGGCTAGCGGGAGAAATGAGCAGTTCTTC
d_call: TRBD1; j_call: TRBJ1-4; clone_size: NA; v_call: TRBV20-1; cdr3_aa: CSARDERDRGWMREKLFF; cdr3_nt: TGCAGTGCTAGAGATGAACGGGACAGGGGGTGGATGCGGGAAAAACTGTTTTTT
d_call: NA; j_call: TRBJ1-5; clone_size: NA; v_call: TRBV6-2/TRBV6-3; cdr3_aa: CASSWIPANQPQHF; cdr3_nt: TGTGCCAGCAGTTGGATACCGGCCAATCAGCCCCAGCATTTT
d_call: NA; j_call: TRBJ2-5; clone_size: few; v_call: TRBV27; cdr3_aa: CASSLRDKPGRPQYF; cdr3_nt: TGTGCCAGCAGTTTACGGGACAAACCAGGGAGGCCCCAGTACTTC
d_call: TRBD2; j_call: TRBJ2-7; clone_size: NA; v_call: TRBV7-9; cdr3_aa: CDTPRRGSGRAVDEQYF; cdr3_nt: TGTGACACCCCCCGGAGGGGAAGTGGGAGGGCCGTCGATGAGCAGTACTTC
d_call: TRBD1; j_call: TRBJ2-3; clone_size: NA; v_call: TRBV6-1; cdr3_aa: CASTDHVQGGFGTQYF; cdr3_nt: TGTGCCAGCACCGACCACGTACAGGGGGGTTTCGGTACGCAGTATTTT
d_call: TRBD1; j_call: TRBJ2-7; clone_size: NA; v_call: TRBV11-2; cdr3_aa: CASSLGTGGTGYEQYF; cdr3_nt: TGTGCCAGCAGCTTAGGGACAGGGGGCACGGGTTACGAGCAGTACTTC
d_call: NA; j_call: TRBJ2-5; clone_size: NA; v_call: TRBV3-1; cdr3_aa: CASSQTQETQYF; cdr3_nt: TGTGCCAGCAGCCAAACCCAAGAGACCCAGTACTTC
d_call: TRBD2; j_call: TRBJ2-3; clone_size: few; v_call: TRBV27; cdr3_aa: CASSIAGDGTDTQYF; cdr3_nt: TGTGCCAGCAGTATAGCGGGAGACGGCACAGATACGCAGTATTTT
d_call: TRBD1; j_call: TRBJ2-5; clone_size: NA; v_call: TRBV7-6; cdr3_aa: CASSLALAGGQTQYF; cdr3_nt: TGTGCCAGCAGCTTAGCCCTCGCAGGGGGTCAGACCCAGTACTTC
d_call: NA; j_call: TRBJ2-1; clone_size: many; v_call: TRBV3-1; cdr3_aa: CASSQGSSSYNEQFF; cdr3_nt: TGTGCCAGCAGCCAAGGGTCGAGCTCCTACAATGAGCAGTTCTTC
d_call: NA; j_call: TRBJ2-1; clone_size: many; v_call: TRBV2; cdr3_aa: CASTDWGNEQFF; cdr3_nt: TGTGCCAGCACGGACTGGGGGAATGAGCAGTTCTTC
d_call: NA; j_call: TRBJ2-7; clone_size: NA; v_call: TRBV4-1; cdr3_aa: CASRPSQNEQYF; cdr3_nt: TGCGCCAGCAGACCGTCACAGAACGAGCAGTACTTC
d_call: NA; j_call: TRBJ2-6; clone_size: few; v_call: TRBV14; cdr3_aa: CASRMGGANVLTF; cdr3_nt: TGTGCCAGCCGGATGGGTGGGGCCAACGTCCTGACTTTC
d_call: NA; j_call: TRBJ2-3; clone_size: many; v_call: TRBV6-2/TRBV6-3; cdr3_aa: CASKGSGSTDTQYF; cdr3_nt: TGTGCCAGCAAAGGGAGCGGGAGCACAGATACGCAGTATTTT
d_call: NA; j_call: TRBJ2-5; clone_size: few; v_call: TRBV5-1; cdr3_aa: CASSSTGTQTQYF; cdr3_nt: TGCGCCAGCAGCAGTACAGGGACCCAAACCCAGTACTTC
d_call: TRBD2; j_call: TRBJ2-4; clone_size: NA; v_call: TRBV19; cdr3_aa: CASSIGYAAGETDIQYF; cdr3_nt: TGTGCCAGTAGTATCGGTTACGCGGCGGGAGAGACGGACATTCAGTACTTC
d_call: TRBD1; j_call: TRBJ1-1; clone_size: many; v_call: TRBV5-1; cdr3_aa: CASSLGQGPSVSTEAFF; cdr3_nt: TGCGCCAGCAGCTTGGGACAGGGCCCCTCCGTGAGCACTGAAGCTTTCTTT
d_call: NA; j_call: TRBJ1-5; clone_size: many; v_call: TRBV6-1; cdr3_aa: CASSGDGLDNQPQHF; cdr3_nt: TGTGCCAGCAGTGGCGACGGACTCGACAATCAGCCCCAGCATTTT
d_call: NA; j_call: TRBJ1-5; clone_size: many; v_call: TRBV27; cdr3_aa: CASSRTGFGNQPQHF; cdr3_nt: TGTGCCAGCAGTAGAACAGGGTTCGGCAATCAGCCCCAGCATTTT
d_call: NA; j_call: TRBJ2-2; clone_size: medium-sized; v_call: TRBV19; cdr3_aa: CASSAQGAGELFF; cdr3_nt: TGTGCCAGTAGCGCACAGGGCGCCGGGGAGCTGTTTTTT
d_call: NA; j_call: TRBJ2-3; clone_size: NA; v_call: TRBV7-3; cdr3_aa: CVSSLGTSTDTQYF; cdr3_nt: TGTGTCAGCAGCTTAGGAACTAGCACAGATACGCAGTATTTT
d_call: NA; j_call: TRBJ2-2; clone_size: NA; v_call: TRBV11-3; cdr3_aa: CASQSGRRELFF; cdr3_nt: TGTGCCAGCCAGAGCGGACGGCGGGAGCTGTTTTTT
d_call: NA; j_call: TRBJ1-6; clone_size: NA; v_call: TRBV5-1; cdr3_aa: CASSLGGTYPSPLHF; cdr3_nt: TGCGCCAGCAGCTTGGGGGGTACTTACCCTTCACCCCTCCACTTT
d_call: TRBD2; j_call: TRBJ2-1; clone_size: NA; v_call: TRBV2; cdr3_aa: CASDLRLAPIYNEQFF; cdr3_nt: TGTGCCAGTGACCTCCGACTAGCGCCGATTTACAATGAGCAGTTCTTC
d_call: NA; j_call: TRBJ2-1; clone_size: NA; v_call: TRBV5-5; cdr3_aa: CASSYDGYNEQFF; cdr3_nt: TGTGCCAGCAGCTACGACGGTTACAATGAGCAGTTCTTC
d_call: TRBD2; j_call: TRBJ2-1; clone_size: many; v_call: TRBV7-8; cdr3_aa: CASSFSAGVGNEQFF; cdr3_nt: TGTGCCAGCAGCTTCTCGGCGGGAGTTGGGAATGAGCAGTTCTTC
d_call: TRBD1; j_call: TRBJ2-7; clone_size: medium-sized; v_call: TRBV7-2; cdr3_aa: CASSLVGDRGYEQYF; cdr3_nt: TGTGCCAGCAGCTTAGTCGGGGACAGGGGCTACGAGCAGTACTTC
d_call: TRBD2; j_call: TRBJ2-7; clone_size: many; v_call: TRBV3-1; cdr3_aa: CASSQEVLAGSSYEQYF; cdr3_nt: TGTGCCAGCAGCCAAGAGGTTTTAGCGGGGAGCTCCTACGAGCAGTACTTC
d_call: NA; j_call: TRBJ1-1; clone_size: NA; v_call: TRBV4-1; cdr3_aa: CASSQDLGSSAFF; cdr3_nt: TGCGCCAGCAGCCAAGATCTTGGTAGCTCAGCTTTCTTT
d_call: NA; j_call: TRBJ2-4; clone_size: NA; v_call: TRBV6-2/TRBV6-3; cdr3_aa: CASSYTRGLAKNIQYF; cdr3_nt: TGTGCCAGCAGTTACACCCGGGGACTAGCCAAAAACATTCAGTACTTC
d_call: NA; j_call: TRBJ2-7; clone_size: many; v_call: TRBV20-1; cdr3_aa: CSASQQNSYEQYF; cdr3_nt: TGCAGTGCTAGCCAACAAAACTCCTACGAGCAGTACTTC
d_call: TRBD1; j_call: TRBJ1-2; clone_size: many; v_call: TRBV6-1; cdr3_aa: CASGPGTGRAHYGYTF; cdr3_nt: TGTGCCAGCGGGCCTGGGACAGGGCGAGCCCACTATGGCTACACCTTC
d_call: TRBD2; j_call: TRBJ2-1; clone_size: few; v_call: TRBV14; cdr3_aa: CASSEGLAGNNEQFF; cdr3_nt: TGTGCCAGCAGCGAGGGACTAGCGGGAAACAATGAGCAGTTCTTC
d_call: NA; j_call: TRBJ1-4; clone_size: few; v_call: TRBV30; cdr3_aa: CAWSVGREGEKLFF; cdr3_nt: TGTGCCTGGAGTGTTGGAAGGGAGGGTGAAAAACTGTTTTTT
d_call: TRBD1; j_call: TRBJ1-5; clone_size: many; v_call: TRBV6-1; cdr3_aa: CASSPDRAAGQPQHF; cdr3_nt: TGTGCCAGCAGCCCAGACAGGGCGGCGGGTCAGCCCCAGCATTTT
d_call: NA; j_call: TRBJ2-3; clone_size: medium-sized; v_call: TRBV12-3/TRBV12-4; cdr3_aa: CASTPYGRGGDTQYF; cdr3_nt: TGTGCCAGCACTCCCTATGGCAGGGGAGGAGATACGCAGTATTTT
d_call: TRBD1; j_call: TRBJ2-7; clone_size: many; v_call: TRBV12-3/TRBV12-4; cdr3_aa: CASRDLDRDYEQYF; cdr3_nt: TGTGCCAGCAGGGACCTGGACAGGGACTACGAGCAGTACTTC
d_call: NA; j_call: TRBJ2-3; clone_size: NA; v_call: TRBV9; cdr3_aa: CASSGSVSYSDTQYF; cdr3_nt: TGTGCCAGCAGCGGTAGCGTGAGCTATTCAGATACGCAGTATTTT